The next 15 T cell receptor beta chains were all read from a single sample in a study of spatial heterogeneity in lung cancer. One entry per CDR3 protein results from TCRdb running MiXCR on the 5' RACE reads. Of about 800 distinct CDR3 sequences listed, about 9.4% were seen once; the top ten hold about 32%. Study-wide findings and caveats: Within tumors, counts of expanded alpha and beta TCRs tracked tumor mutation counts.

These receptors have no known antigen. Time point denoted: sample taken at primary tumor resection. Material: lung tumor tissue, obtained at surgery. Receptors were obtained from a male donor with early-stage non-small cell lung cancer.

This clonotype was recorded a few times. This beta chain is an unintended read in a library built for alpha chains; its size means little. The V call is TRBV12-5, the J call TRBJ2-5, with D perhaps matching TRBD1 (6 bases). V dropped 7 bases and J dropped 5 bases, with 20 bases sitting between them. The CDR3 runs 15 residues. Germline V gene sequence: CDR1 LGHNT, CDR2 FRNRAP. CDR3 sequence reads: CASAPTGQSFETQYF. CDR3 sequence (DNA): TGTGCTAGTGCCCCAACCGGACAGAGCTTTGAGACCCAGTACTTC.

By its share, this clonotype is medium-sized. The library was built for alpha chains, so this beta chain is an off-target read and its size means little. The chain combines TRBV5-1 with TRBJ2-3; 11 bases map to TRBD2. This CDR3 region has 16 residues. In germline, CDR1 is SGHRS, CDR2 YFSETQ. The junction had 6 bases not matched to a gene; V was cut back by 4 bases and J by 2 bases. The CDR3 sequence is CASSQTSGILTDTQYF. CDR3 bases: TGCGCCAGCAGCCAGACTAGCGGGATCCTCACAGATACGCAGTATTTT.

In its sample, this clonotype ranks as medium-sized. A library made for alpha chains picked up this beta chain off target, so its size means little. The chain links TRBV11-2 to TRBJ2-7; 7 bases match TRBD1. Germline V CDR1 and CDR2: SGHAT, FQNNGV. Trimming removed 2 bases from V and 3 bases from J; junction bases left unmatched: 10. This CDR3 spans 16 amino acids. CDR3 sequence (DNA): TGTGCCAGCAGCTTAAACCTGGGACAGCGAATCTACGAGCAGTACGTC. Amino acid sequence: CASSLNLGQRIYEQYV.

Turning to this clonotype: Found in a library prepared for alpha chains, this beta chain is an off-target read, and its abundance has little meaning. CDR3 region: CASSRRDNEQFF. The CDR3 DNA reads TGTGCCAGCAGTAGACGAGACAATGAGCAGTTCTTC. The chain employs TRBV7-9 and TRBJ2-1; D gene uncertain. Trimming stripped 6 bases from V and 5 bases from J, with 8 bases between. CDR1 is SEHNR and CDR2 is FQNEAQ in the germline V gene (reference sequence). The CDR3 extends over 12 amino acids.

This clonotype is labeled medium-sized (0.01 to 0.1%). The library was prepared for alpha chains; this beta chain is a stray read, so its frequency means little. This chain joins TRBV28 and TRBJ2-4, with a possible D match to TRBD2 (5 bases). V was cut by 6 bases and J by 6 bases, with 15 bases left in between. Germline V gene lookup returns CDR1 MDHEN and CDR2 SYDVKM. The CDR3 runs to 14 residues. CDR3 sequence (DNA): TGTGCCAGCAGCCCCTCCCGGGATCGAAACATTCAGTACTTC. Translation: CASSPSRDRNIQYF.

This clonotype is categorized as large. Found in a library prepared for alpha chains, this beta chain is an off-target read, and its abundance has little meaning. The chain links TRBV7-9 to TRBJ2-1; D may be TRBD1 (7 bases). Looked up from germline, CDR1 is SEHNR and CDR2 is FQNEAQ (reference sequence). The CDR3 covers 15 residues. Trimming pared 3 bases from V and 4 bases from J, leaving 13 bases between. DNA of the CDR3: TGTGCCAGCAGCTTGCGGGACAGCGCATACAATGAGCAGTTCTTC. It encodes CASSLRDSAYNEQFF.

In its sample, this clonotype is medium-sized. As an off-target read in a library built for alpha chains, this beta chain has a frequency of little significance. The V and J genes are TRBV7-9 and TRBJ2-2; TRBD1 agrees at 7 bases. The V and J ends lost 2 bases and 0 bases, in that order; junction bases with no gene match: 0. The CDR3 is made up of 15 amino acids. The germline CDR1 and CDR2 sequences are SEHNR and FQNEAQ (reference sequence). The CDR3 DNA follows: TGTGCCAGCAGCTTACAGGGGGCGAACACCGGGGAGCTGTTTTTT. It translates to CASSLQGANTGELFF. Combining the CDR3 with reference TRBV7-9 and TRBJ2-2 gives the whole variable domain DTGVSQNPRHKITKRGQNVTFRCDPISEHNRLYWYRQTLGQGPEFLTYFQNEAQLEKSRLLSDRFSAERPKGSFSTLEIQRTEQGDSAMYLCASSLQGANTGELFFGEGSRLTVL.

This clonotype is labeled as medium-sized. This beta chain is an off-target read within a library intended for alpha chains, so its frequency means little. The chain is built from TRBV4-2 and TRBJ1-6; 7 bases are shared with TRBD1. The junction had 3 bases not matched to a gene; V was cut back by 0 bases and J by 7 bases. This CDR3 spans 15 amino acids. CDR1 and CDR2 from the germline V gene are LGHNA and YNFKEQ. In DNA form, the CDR3 reads TGTGCCAGCAGCCAAGATGGGACAGAGAATTCACCCCTCCACTTT. It yields the protein CASSQDGTENSPLHF.

This clonotype is categorized as medium-sized. This beta chain turned up in a library designed for alpha chains; as an off-target read, its abundance says little. V gene TRBV7-9 combines with J gene TRBJ2-1, with D possibly being TRBD2 (6 bases). The CDR3 sequence is 13 residues long. Germline values: CDR1 SEHNR, CDR2 FQNEAQ (reference sequence). V lost 1 base to trimming and J lost 9 bases, with 10 bases between them. In DNA form, the CDR3 reads TGTGCCAGCAGCTTAGGGACCGGGGGTGAGCAGTTCTTC. Encoded protein: CASSLGTGGEQFF.

This clonotype came up a few times. Being off target in a library aimed at alpha chains, this beta chain has a size of little meaning. V is TRBV7-9 and J is TRBJ2-2, with D possibly matching TRBD2 (5 bases). From germline, CDR1 is SEHNR and CDR2 FQNEAQ (reference sequence). V lost 5 bases, J lost 0 bases, and 7 bases lay in between. The CDR3 consists of 14 residues. CDR3 nucleotide sequence: TGTGCCAGCAGCACCGGGACGAACACCGGGGAGCTGTTTTTT. It specifies CASSTGTNTGELFF.

This clonotype is deemed medium-sized. Little can be read into the size of this beta chain, an off-target read in a library designed for alpha chains. V usage is TRBV19 and J usage is TRBJ1-5; 7 nucleotides align to TRBD1. V shed 3 bases, J shed 7 bases, and the junction held 9 bases outside the gene matches. Germline CDR1 and CDR2: LNHDA and SQIVND (reference sequence). The CDR3 spans 15 residues. The DNA for the CDR3 is TGTGCCAGTAGTATCCTGCAGGGGGTAGGGCAGCCCCAGCATTTT. Its translation: CASSILQGVGQPQHF.

For this clonotype: This beta chain is an off-target read within a library intended for alpha chains, so its frequency means little. This chain connects TRBV19 to TRBJ1-2; the D gene is possibly TRBD1 (6 bases). Deletions cut 3 bases from V and 4 bases from J, with 12 bases between. Germline CDR1 LNHDA, CDR2 SQIVND (reference sequence). The CDR3 extends over 14 amino acids. In DNA, the CDR3 is TGTGCCAGTAGTATCAACAGGGAGGTCTATGGCTACACCTTC. Protein product: CASSINREVYGYTF.

This clonotype is labeled medium-sized (0.01 to 0.1%). This beta chain appears as a stray read in a library generated for alpha chains; its size is not informative. The chain carries TRBV4-2 and TRBJ1-2, with D unresolved. This CDR3 is 14 amino acids long. The ends were cut back, 1 base at V and 0 bases at J, with 6 bases in the middle. Germline V gene data show CDR1 as LGHNA and CDR2 as YNFKEQ. The chain's CDR3 is CASSQVQTNYGYTF. CDR3 DNA: TGTGCCAGCAGCCAAGTACAGACTAACTATGGCTACACCTTC.

This clonotype is labeled as medium-sized. The library was designed around alpha chains, so this beta chain is a stray read whose abundance carries little weight. This chain uses TRBV18 with TRBJ2-7; D gene ambiguous. The CDR3 spans 12 residues. Trimming shortened V by 1 base and J by 6 bases, and 7 bases separated the two germline ends. Germline values: CDR1 KGHSH, CDR2 LQKENI. The CDR3 sequence: CASSPLTSEQYF. For the CDR3, the DNA is TGTGCCAGCTCACCACTAACTTCCGAGCAGTACTTC.

This clonotype is classed as medium-sized. A library made for alpha chains picked up this beta chain off target, so its size means little. The J gene is TRBJ2-3, the V gene TRBV29-1; TRBD1 might be the D (5 bases). V lost 2 bases and J lost 3, with 15 bases in between. CDR3 size: 15 residues. CDR1 is SQVTM, CDR2 ANQGSEA, per germline. DNA for the CDR3: TGCAGCGTTGAAAGGGGTTCAGTAGGAACAGATACGCAGTATTTT. Residues: CSVERGSVGTDTQYF.